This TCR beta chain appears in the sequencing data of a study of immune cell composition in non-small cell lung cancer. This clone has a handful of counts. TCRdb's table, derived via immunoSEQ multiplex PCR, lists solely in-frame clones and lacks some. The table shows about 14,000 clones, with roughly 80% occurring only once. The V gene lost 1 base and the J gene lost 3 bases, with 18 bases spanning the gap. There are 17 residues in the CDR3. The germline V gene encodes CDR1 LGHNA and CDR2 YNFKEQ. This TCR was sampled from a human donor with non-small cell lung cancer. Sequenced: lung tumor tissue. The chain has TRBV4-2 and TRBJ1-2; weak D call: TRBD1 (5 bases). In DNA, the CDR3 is TGTGCCAGCAGCCAAGTGGGGCAGGGAAGGTCTGACTATGGCTACACCTTC. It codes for CASSQVGQGRSDYGYTF.